The clone carrying this T cell receptor (beta chain) has a count of ten or more. At one end the junction does not follow the germline gene, possibly because of a read error. This sample was taken from a study of blood T cell repertoires in COVID-19. At the level of the study: Both acute and convalescent COVID-19 samples were obtained from the United States, Italy and Spain.

In the authors' workflow: Reference gene primer amplification yielded estimated nucleated cell counts. Profiling relied on immunoSEQ multiplex PCR, and the TCRdb table lists in-frame clones only, not all of them. The V and J calls and clone size were taken over from that table, and D and trimming were inferred from the DNA. This sample has approximately 110,000 clones, with roughly two thirds found just once. The CDR3 is made up of 14 amino acids. The germline gives CDR1 LNHNV, CDR2 YYDKDF (reference sequence). The sequenced sample consisted of peripheral blood. The source is an elderly man with acute or convalescent COVID-19. This sequence joins TRBV15 and TRBJ1-1; 7 nucleotides match TRBD1. The chain's CDR3 is CATSGDRAVSEAFF. CDR3 sequence (DNA): TGTGCCACCAGCGGAGACAGGGCCGTGTCTGAAGCTTTCTTT.